Following are 7 T cell receptor beta chains from one sample sequenced in a study of OX40 agonist ivuxolimab in advanced cancers. Clones were sequenced by immunoSEQ multiplex PCR, and TCRdb holds only the in-frame ones, with some missing. The sample carries tens of thousands of clones, 85% to 95% recorded once. The input for sequencing was CD4+ or CD8+ T cells sorted from blood, taken in a trial of the OX40 agonist ivuxolimab. These TCRs come from an adult with an advanced solid tumor such as melanoma, head and neck, liver or kidney cancer.

The chain couples TRBV9 to TRBJ2-7; D remains unclear. The CDR3 extends over 14 amino acids. V was shortened by 0 bases and J by 1 base, with 8 bases between the two germline ends. The germline CDR1 and CDR2 sequences are SGDLS and YYNGEE. DNA of the CDR3: TGTGCCAGCAGCGTAGGAGCAGATTCCTACGAGCAGTACTTC. It specifies CASSVGADSYEQYF.

The J gene is TRBJ1-1, the V gene TRBV19; a possible D gene is TRBD1 (6 bases). CDR1 is LNHDA, CDR2 SQIVND, per germline (reference sequence). Trimming cost V 6 bases and J 10 bases, with 12 bases left between them. The length of the CDR3 is 11 residues. CDR3 nucleotide sequence: TGTGCCAGTAGCCTACAGGGCCCAGCTTTCTTT. It is translated as CASSLQGPAFF.

The V gene is TRBV9, the J gene TRBJ2-3, with D possibly matching TRBD1 (6 bases). The CDR3 has 14 amino acids. CDR1 and CDR2 from the germline V gene are SGDLS and YYNGEE. The V end lost 0 bases, the J end lost 3 bases, and 8 bases lay between the germline ends. CDR3 protein: CASSVVGGTDTQYF. As DNA, the CDR3 is TGTGCCAGCAGCGTAGTAGGGGGAACAGATACGCAGTATTTT. Based on the CDR3 plus reference TRBV9 and TRBJ2-3, the full variable domain is DSGVTQTPKHLITATGQRVTLRCSPRSGDLSVYWYQQSLDQGLQFLIQYYNGEERAKGNILERFSAQQFPDLHSELNLSSLELGDSALYFCASSVVGGTDTQYFGPGTRLTVL.

J is TRBJ1-2 and V is TRBV7-8; possibly TRBD1 for D (5 bases). The CDR3 totals 13 residues. V shed 6 bases and J shed 8 bases, with 16 bases lying between them. Germline loops: CDR1 SGHVS, CDR2 FQNEAQ. As DNA, the CDR3 is TGTGCCAGCAGTAATAATCAGGGTGGAGGCTACACCTTC. Residues: CASSNNQGGGYTF.

For this clone: The germline gene is not matched at one end of the junction; a read error may be the cause. This rearrangement joins TRBV19 to TRBJ2-5; 10 bases are shared with TRBD2. CDR1 LNHDA and CDR2 SQIVND come from the germline V gene (reference sequence). This CDR3 is 15 amino acids long. CDR3 loop: CASSLPNTLAGVPHF. CDR3 DNA sequence: TGTGCCAGTAGTCTCCCCAATACTCTAGCGGGAGTGCCTCACTTC.

This chain links TRBV7-2 with TRBJ2-1; 7 bases map to TRBD2. CDR1 SGHTA and CDR2 FQGNSA come from the germline V gene. V gave up 4 bases and J gave up 4 bases; unmatched junction bases: 4. The CDR3 covers 14 residues. As DNA, the CDR3 is TGTGCCAGCAGCTCCGTCGGGGGGTACAATGAGCAGTTCTTC. Translating it yields CASSSVGGYNEQFF.

This rearrangement joins TRBV7-6 to TRBJ1-2, with 11 bases identical to TRBD1. V was pared by 5 bases and J by 4 bases, with 6 bases of the junction left unmatched. CDR1 is SGHVS, CDR2 FNYEAQ, per germline. This CDR3 spans 15 amino acids. CDR3 DNA: TGTGCCAGCAGCCCCGGGACAGGGGGACTCTATGGCTACACCTTC. As protein: CASSPGTGGLYGYTF.